The entry that follows covers one TCR beta chain sequence. Its antigen remains undetermined. Base-call qualities are not available, and no considerably larger clone is one nucleotide away. The record originates from a study of blood T cell repertoires in COVID-19 (dated by TCRdb to the early 2020s). Study-level background: Collaborator samples came from the United States, Italy and Spain and covered acute and convalescent phases of COVID-19. The prospective study material was composed of cDNA or gDNA derived from T cells, B-cell-depleted T cells, or PBMCs. The repertoires were made available in a free public database intended to serve as a resource for research on the immune response to SARS-CoV-2. Samples were obtained from the ongoing ImmuneRACE study (first 160 participants) and from 1,254 subjects provided by 6 global collaborators. Where available, HLA class I and class II types were obtained from metadata supplied by the sample provider rather than from assay-based typing. Nearly every sample came with metadata listing a de-identified subject ID, COVID-19 status, age in years and sex. Subjects who had been exposed to COVID-19, were actively infected with it, or had recovered from it provided the deeply sampled blood TCRbeta repertoires that made up the dataset.

Participants in the prospective study were aged roughly 18 to 100 years, lived in 20 to 25 United States geographic areas, and enrolled through a virtual design. In the prospective study, participants were assigned to cohorts based on the clinical history participants reported in a screening survey and a study questionnaire. Each participant in the prospective study had whole blood, serum and a nasopharyngeal or oropharyngeal swab collected by mobile phlebotomists. Prospective study participants could optionally give additional blood draws and questionnaires over a roughly 2-month period. Before DNA extraction, blood samples from the prospective study were shipped at room temperature or frozen. A distance of 17 bases separates the germline ends of V and J, which lose 8 bases and 3 bases respectively. From cysteine to phenylalanine, the CDR3 is 15 amino acids long. Only the CDR3 part of the read is kept: 45 bases, read in frame from the first base. CDR1 and CDR2 were assigned from the germline V gene as SGHDN and FVKESK.

Overall study outcomes, separate from this receptor: The amount of clinical and demographic metadata varied by source and participant and was provided uncurated.

TCRbeta CDR3 regions were amplified from genomic DNA by means of the immunoSEQ Assay, a bias-controlled multiplex PCR. In the paper's pipeline: Nucleated cell counts per sample were estimated from amplification of reference gene primers within the assay. To quantify the absolute abundance of each unique TCRbeta CDR3 rearrangement, sequence reads were collapsed and filtered. For each sample, productive Simpson clonality was calculated by taking the square root of Simpson's diversity index across productive rearrangements. TCRdb's version of the immuneACCESS table is confined to in-frame rearrangements and falls short of the full clone set. An unresolved V gene accounts for under half of the shortfall where checked; the remainder is of unknown origin. For V, J and clone size, that table is used; D and trimming come from the DNA. The sample table holds 210,000 or so clones, of which roughly 79% were seen once. 8% to 9% of the sample goes to the ten largest clones.

Sequencing input: PBMCs or T cells enriched from blood (not recorded which). This clonotype originated in a woman between 45 and 65 years old with acute COVID-19. The rearrangement combines TRBV14 with TRBJ1-5; no D gene call is confident. CDR3 loop: CASQHQWQVNQPQHF. The bases read TGTGCCAGCCAGCATCAATGGCAGGTCAATCAGCCCCAGCATTTT.